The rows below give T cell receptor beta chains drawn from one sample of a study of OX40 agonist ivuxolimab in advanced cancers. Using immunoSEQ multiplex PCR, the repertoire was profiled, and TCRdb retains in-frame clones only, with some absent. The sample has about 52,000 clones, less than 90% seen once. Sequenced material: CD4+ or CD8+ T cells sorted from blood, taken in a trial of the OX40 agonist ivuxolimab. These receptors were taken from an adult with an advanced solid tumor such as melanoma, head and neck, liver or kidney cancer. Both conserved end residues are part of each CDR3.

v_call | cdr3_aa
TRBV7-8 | CASSLANALQYVPYEQYF
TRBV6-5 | CASSRTRNTGELFF
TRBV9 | CASSVGTGELFF
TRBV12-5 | CASGLVAGYGTDTQYF
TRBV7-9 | CASSFLAGGPHSYEQYF
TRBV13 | CASRTYRAGNYGYTF
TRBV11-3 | CASSLVAGGNEQFF
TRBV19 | CASSARQPNTEAFF
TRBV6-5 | CASRKGGQGSPLHF
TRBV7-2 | CASSFGQGYTEAFF
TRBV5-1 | CASSSRGNYGYTF
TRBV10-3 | CASSVGVEQPQHF
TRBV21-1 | CASSEHRGANYGYTF
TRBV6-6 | CASSSKGGSTEAFF
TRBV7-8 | CASGEGGNTEAFF
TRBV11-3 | CASSLNTDTQYF
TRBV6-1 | CASSPQDRLSEKLFF
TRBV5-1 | CASSLDIATGELFF
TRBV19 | CASSIGVQETQYF
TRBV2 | CASRKLAAKNIQYF
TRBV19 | CASSSLGRETQYF
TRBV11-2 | CASSLGQGHQPQHF
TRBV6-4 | CASSETGGNNEQFF